This T cell receptor beta chain emerged from a study of blood T cell repertoires in COVID-19. This clone was counted a single time. V was shortened by 1 base and J by 5 bases, with 11 bases between the two germline ends. CDR1 and CDR2 from the germline V gene are LGHNA and YSLEER. The CDR3 has 15 residues. TCRdb keeps only in-frame clones here, not all; method: immunoSEQ multiplex PCR. The table records about 190,000 clones, 70% to 85% of them present only once. The sequenced sample consisted of peripheral blood. This clonotype originated in a woman aged 50 to 60 with acute or convalescent COVID-19. The chain recombines TRBV4-3 with TRBJ1-4; D gene uncertain. CDR3: CASSQAAGMNEKLFF. The CDR3 nucleotides read TGCGCCAGCAGCCAAGCGGCCGGGATGAATGAAAAACTGTTTTTT.